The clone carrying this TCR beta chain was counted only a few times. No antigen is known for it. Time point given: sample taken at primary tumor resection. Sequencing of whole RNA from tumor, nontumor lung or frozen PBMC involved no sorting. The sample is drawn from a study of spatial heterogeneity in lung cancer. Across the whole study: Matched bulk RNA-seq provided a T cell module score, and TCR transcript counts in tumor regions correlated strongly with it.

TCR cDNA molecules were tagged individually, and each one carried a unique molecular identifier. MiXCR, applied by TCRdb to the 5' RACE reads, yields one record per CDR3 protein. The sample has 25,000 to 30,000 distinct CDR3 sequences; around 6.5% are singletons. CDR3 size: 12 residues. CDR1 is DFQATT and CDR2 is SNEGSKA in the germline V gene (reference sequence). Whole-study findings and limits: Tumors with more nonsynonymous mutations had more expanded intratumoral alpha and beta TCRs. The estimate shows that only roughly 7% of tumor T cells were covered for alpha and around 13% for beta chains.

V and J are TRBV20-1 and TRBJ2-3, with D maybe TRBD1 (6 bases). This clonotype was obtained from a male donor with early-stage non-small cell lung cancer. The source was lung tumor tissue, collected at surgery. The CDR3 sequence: CSSRQGTDTQYF. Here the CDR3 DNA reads TGCAGCTCCCGGCAGGGGACAGATACGCAGTATTTT.